This TCR beta chain was identified during a study of T cell responses to AZD1222 COVID-19 vaccine. Study-level findings and limits: Clonal diversity may have been underestimated, and the donors were mostly white British, with more females than males.

This CDR3 is 16 amino acids long. Germline CDR1 reads SGHNT; CDR2 reads YYREEE (reference sequence). V was cut by 0 bases and J by 5 bases, with 17 bases left in between. Concerning this clone itself: As yet, its antigen is unknown.

Assay: immunoSEQ multiplex PCR; the TCRdb copy retains only in-frame clones and omits some. The repertoire holds approximately 130,000 clones, with roughly nine tenths as singletons. The genes are TRBV5-4 and TRBJ2-5, with D tentatively TRBD1 or TRBD2 (5 bases each). This receptor was taken from an adult who received the AZD1222 COVID-19 vaccine. Source: peripheral blood, taken 28 days after the second AZD1222 dose. DNA of the CDR3: TGTGCCAGCAGCTTGGCCCCGCAGGGACGCGAGGAGACCCAGTACTTC. Translated: CASSLAPQGREETQYF.